A selection of T cell receptor beta chains follows, all from one sample in a study of OX40 agonist ivuxolimab in advanced cancers. Profiling relied on immunoSEQ multiplex PCR, and the TCRdb table lists in-frame clones only, not all of them. The table shows about 62,000 clones, with 85% occurring only once. Sample: CD4+ or CD8+ T cells sorted from blood, taken in a trial of the OX40 agonist ivuxolimab. These receptors were taken from an adult with an advanced solid tumor such as melanoma, head and neck, liver or kidney cancer. Each CDR3 is given with its conserved first and last residue. A D gene is named only where the DNA matches it firmly. The size entry is marked missing in some rows and otherwise reads once, few, many or a size class.

v_gene	j_gene	abundance	d_gene	CDR3nt	CDR3aa
TRBV28	TRBJ1-1	.	.	TGTGCCAGCAGGGGAGGGGGCACTGAAGCTTTCTTT	CASRGGGTEAFF
TRBV28	TRBJ2-7	.	.	TGTGCCAGCATCTCCGCCGCAGGGGTTTTAAGGTTCGGGTCCTACGAGCAGTACTTC	CASISAAGVLRFGSYEQYF
TRBV9	TRBJ2-3	.	.	TGTGCCAGCAGCGTAGGGCTTCACACAGATACGCAGTATTTT	CASSVGLHTDTQYF
TRBV7-8	TRBJ2-3	.	.	TGTGCCAGCAGCCAAGCACCGAGCACAGATACGCAGTATTTT	CASSQAPSTDTQYF
TRBV2	TRBJ2-7	.	.	TGTGCCAGCAGTGCCTTTGGCTCCGAGCAGTACTTC	CASSAFGSEQYF
TRBV10-2	TRBJ2-2	.	TRBD1	TGCGCCAGCGGGAGACAGGGAGTCACCGGGGAGCTGTTTTTT	CASGRQGVTGELFF
TRBV28	TRBJ2-3	.	.	TGTGCCAGCAGTTTTTCCCCATACGAAAGATCTAGCACAGATACGCAGTATTTT	CASSFSPYERSSTDTQYF
TRBV28	TRBJ2-7	.	.	TGTGCCAGCAGCCCGGGGCTAAGGGCGGAGCAGTACTTC	CASSPGLRAEQYF
TRBV25-1	TRBJ1-5	.	.	TGTGCCAGCAGTGAATCTCGGGGGGGCGATCAGCCCCAGCATTTT	CASSESRGGDQPQHF
TRBV7-9	TRBJ1-1	.	.	TGTGCCAGCAGCGCGTCTCCCGGGGCCGTTTCCGAAGCTTTCTTT	CASSASPGAVSEAFF
TRBV19	TRBJ2-1	.	.	TGTGCCAGTAGTTCTGACACTTACAATGAGCAGTTCTTC	CASSSDTYNEQFF
TRBV9	TRBJ2-7	.	TRBD2	TGTGCCAGCAGCCCCACTAGCGGTCTACCCTACGAGCAGTACTTC	CASSPTSGLPYEQYF
TRBV25-1	TRBJ2-4	.	.	TGTGCCAGCGGCCCCTCGGACGCCAAACTAGACATTCAGTACTTC	CASGPSDAKLDIQYF
TRBV10-3	TRBJ2-7	.	.	TGTGCCACTACGGGCAGGGGAGGGATAAGGCAGTACTTC	CATTGRGGIRQYF
TRBV11-2	TRBJ1-3	once	.	TGTGCCAGCAGCCCGCTCAAACACAGATCAACGATCTCTGGAAACACCATATATTTT	CASSPLKHRSTISGNTIYF
TRBV28	TRBJ2-5	.	.	TGTGCCAGCAGTTCGGGGGAGACCCAGTACTTC	CASSSGETQYF
TRBV11-2	TRBJ1-1	.	.	TGTGCCAGCAGTCTAAGGGGAGGCACTGAAGCTTTCTTT	CASSLRGGTEAFF
TRBV30	TRBJ1-5	.	.	TGTGCCTGGAGTACGAGCTGGGGTCAGCCCCAGCATTTT	CAWSTSWGQPQHF
TRBV5-1	TRBJ2-5	.	.	TGCGCCAGCAGCTTAAACGGGGAGACGGAGGGGACCCAGTACTTC	CASSLNGETEGTQYF
TRBV5-4	TRBJ2-1	.	.	TGTGCCAGCAGCCAAGATATCGGGAGCGGTGAGCAGTTCTTC	CASSQDIGSGEQFF
TRBV6-6	TRBJ1-1	.	.	TGTGCCAGCAGTTCTGGGGGCACTGAAGCTTTCTTT	CASSSGGTEAFF
TRBV4-3	TRBJ1-6	.	.	TGCGCCAGCAGCCAAGCCTCGGGACCTTATAATTCACCCCTCCACTTT	CASSQASGPYNSPLHF